This passage covers 18 T cell receptor beta chains from one sample sequenced in a study of cytomegalovirus exposure and HLA in healthy donors. The assay was immunoSEQ multiplex PCR, and TCRdb's table has in-frame clones only and misses some. The repertoire holds about 160,000 clones, with 84% as singletons. The sample was PBMCs. These TCRs come from a man between 25 and 39 years old in good health and CMV-seropositive.

The chain uses TRBV27 and TRBJ2-5; 7 bases align to TRBD1. The CDR3 extends over 15 amino acids. V dropped 3 bases and J dropped 2; count of bases not matched to a gene: 6. The V gene's germline CDR1 is MNHEY and CDR2 SMNVEV (reference sequence). CDR3 in DNA: TGTGCCAGCAGTTTGGGTGGGACAGCACAAGAGACCCAGTACTTC. It encodes CASSLGGTAQETQYF.

The genes are TRBV2 and TRBJ1-2; no clear D. The germline CDR1 and CDR2 sequences are SNHLY and FYNNEI. CDR3 length: 16 amino acids. V was pared by 4 bases and J by 2 bases, with 17 bases between. In DNA, the CDR3 is TGTGCCAGCAGTGGGTCTGGCGGTGGCGTAAACTATGGCTACACCTTC. Its protein is CASSGSGGGVNYGYTF.

A few counts support this clone. The rearrangement joins TRBV6-1 to TRBJ2-7, with D perhaps matching TRBD1 (5 bases). V lost 4 bases and J 2 bases, leaving 15 bases between the germline ends. CDR3 size: 15 residues. The germline V gene has CDR1 MNHNS and CDR2 SASEGT. CDR3 protein: CASSASVTEPYEQYF. The CDR3 coding sequence is TGTGCCAGCAGTGCTTCTGTGACAGAACCCTACGAGCAGTACTTC.

This chain's CDR3 is CASRPGLAGVVTGELFF. The DNA for the CDR3 is TGTGCCAGCAGGCCCGGACTAGCGGGAGTTGTAACCGGGGAGCTGTTTTTT. J is TRBJ2-2 and V is TRBV27; 13 bases align to TRBD2. CDR1 and CDR2 (germline): MNHEY, SMNVEV (reference sequence). Trimming cost V 6 bases and J 5 bases; bases outside gene matches: 9. This CDR3 region has 17 residues.

The V and J genes are TRBV2 and TRBJ1-2, with 10 bases lining up with TRBD1. The germline V gene encodes CDR1 SNHLY and CDR2 FYNNEI. V lost 2 bases to trimming and J lost 4 bases; unmatched junction nucleotides: 7. The length of the CDR3 is 16 residues. The CDR3 loop is CASSEKRQGASYGYTF. CDR3 in DNA: TGTGCCAGCAGTGAAAAGCGACAGGGGGCCAGCTATGGCTACACCTTC.

The gene calls are TRBV21-1 and TRBJ1-1; TRBD1 was called by the table and not checked on the DNA. TRBV21-1 is recorded as a pseudogene. The CDR3 is 17 amino acids. CDR3 region: CASSKAPGQTVNTEAFF. DNA for the CDR3: TGTGCCAGCAGCAAAGCCCCCGGACAGACCGTGAACACTGAAGCTTTCTTT.

This clone appeared a single time. The chain joins TRBV13 to TRBJ1-2; 7 bases line up with TRBD1. V was pared by 6 bases and J by 6 bases, with 10 bases of the junction left unmatched. Looked up from germline, CDR1 is PRHDT and CDR2 is FYEKMQ (reference sequence). The CDR3 spans 14 residues. The CDR3: CASSRQGRLDGYTF. The CDR3 region has the DNA TGTGCCAGCAGTCGACAGGGTAGGTTGGATGGCTACACCTTC.

The chain links TRBV7-9 to TRBJ2-7, with a weak D call TRBD2 (6 bases). Germline loops: CDR1 SEHNR, CDR2 FQNEAQ (reference sequence). The CDR3 extends over 12 amino acids. Between the trimmed V and J ends, which lost 8 bases and 3 bases, there was a span of 11 bases. Here the CDR3 reads CASGTDYYEQYF. CDR3 nucleotide sequence: TGTGCCAGCGGGACGGACTACTACGAGCAGTACTTC.

The rearrangement links TRBV6-1 to TRBJ1-1; D not certain. Germline CDR1 is MNHNS and CDR2 is SASEGT. V was trimmed by 1 base and J by 5 bases, leaving 5 bases between them. This CDR3 is built from 12 residues. This chain's CDR3 is CASSEVLTEAFF. The CDR3 DNA is TGTGCCAGCAGTGAAGTTCTAACTGAAGCTTTCTTT.

Written as DNA, the CDR3 is TGTGCCAGCAGCTTTAGGGGGTGGCGGACATACAATGAGCAGTTCTTC. This sequence encodes CASSFRGWRTYNEQFF. This rearrangement joins TRBV7-2 to TRBJ2-1; possible D gene TRBD1, 6 bases. Germline CDR1 reads SGHTA; CDR2 reads FQGNSA. The CDR3 loop spans 16 amino acids. V lost 3 bases and J 4 bases, leaving 16 bases between the germline ends.

V usage is TRBV5-1 and J usage is TRBJ1-4; 9 nucleotides match TRBD1. The CDR3 loop spans 15 amino acids. The germline gives CDR1 SGHRS, CDR2 YFSETQ. V lost 4 bases and J lost 8; bases outside the gene matches: 9. This chain's CDR3 is CASSTGQGEEEKLFF. The DNA for the CDR3 is TGCGCCAGCAGCACGGGACAGGGTGAGGAGGAAAAACTGTTTTTT.

Concerning this clone: The junction and the germline gene differ at one end; a read error may be behind it. The rearrangement joins TRBV11-3 to TRBJ2-5; D is possibly TRBD2 (5 bases). This CDR3 spans 14 amino acids. From germline, CDR1 is SGHNT and CDR2 YENEEA. CDR3 DNA: TGTGCCAGCAGTAACCGCCTGTCTGGGGAGACCCGGTACTTC. This codes for CASSNRLSGETRYF.

The count of this clone is one. The chain couples TRBV6-1 to TRBJ2-5; D is uncertain. CDR3 length equals 15 residues. V dropped 2 bases and J dropped 4 bases, with 14 bases sitting between them. Germline V lookup: CDR1 MNHNS, CDR2 SASEGT. DNA of the CDR3: TGTGCCAGCAGTGAAATTACCACCACTGCAGAGACCCAGTACTTC. Residues: CASSEITTTAETQYF.

The sample holds a few counts of this clone. V gene TRBV28 combines with J gene TRBJ2-3; D is possibly TRBD1 (6 bases). This CDR3 contains 17 residues. Trimming stripped 8 bases from V and 6 bases from J, with 27 bases between. Germline CDR1 MDHEN, CDR2 SYDVKM. The CDR3 DNA reads as TGTGCCAGCGGGCTGGGGCTACAGGGTAGGGCCTTGGATACGCAGTATTTT. It specifies CASGLGLQGRALDTQYF.

This rearrangement joins TRBV2 to TRBJ2-7; TRBD1 agrees at 8 bases. Trimming at V came to 7 bases and at J to 2 bases, leaving 4 bases not matched to a gene. Germline-derived CDR1 and CDR2 are SNHLY and FYNNEI. The length of the CDR3 is 13 residues. DNA of the CDR3: TGTGCCAGCACTTCAGGGGGCACCTACGAGCAGTACTTC. Its protein product is CASTSGGTYEQYF.

V and J are TRBV27 and TRBJ2-7, with a weak D call TRBD2 (5 bases). This CDR3 has 13 residues. Germline V lookup: CDR1 MNHEY, CDR2 SMNVEV (reference sequence). Trimming shortened V by 3 bases and J by 0 bases, and 6 bases separated the two germline ends. This CDR3 is CASSFRDSYEQYF. CDR3 nucleotides: TGTGCCAGCAGTTTTCGGGACTCCTACGAGCAGTACTTC.

The chain employs TRBV6-5 and TRBJ1-5; D is uncertain. The CDR3 has 14 amino acids. Germline loops: CDR1 MNHEY, CDR2 SVGAGI. Trimming took off 5 bases at V and 5 bases at J, with 13 bases between the two ends. CDR3 sequence (DNA): TGTGCCAGCAGTCTCGCCCTGGGAGATCAGCCCCAGCATTTT. Protein sequence: CASSLALGDQPQHF.

About this clone: This specimen includes other DNA sequences encoding the same CDR3. The gene calls are TRBV10-1 and TRBJ2-3; D unresolved. V lost 5 bases and J lost 0, with 3 bases in between. Germline-derived CDR1 and CDR2 are WNHNN and SYGVQD (reference sequence). CDR3 size: 12 residues. The CDR3 bases are TGCGCCAGCAGTCCTAGCACAGATACGCAGTATTTT. Residues: CASSPSTDTQYF.